This entry features one T cell receptor beta chain sequence. The CDR3 loop spans 15 amino acids. Looked up from germline, CDR1 is SNHLY and CDR2 is FYNNEI. V dropped 4 bases and J dropped 4 bases, with 14 bases sitting between them. This specimen comes from a study of blood T cell repertoires in COVID-19. Per the authors' pipeline: The assay estimated nucleated cells by amplifying reference gene primers. Only in-frame clones appear in the TCRdb table, and some are missing; sequencing was by immunoSEQ multiplex PCR. D and trimming were read from the DNA, whereas the V and J calls and clone size are those reported in that table. The sample gives about 54,000 clones, 90% of which show up once; 3% to 5% is in the top ten.

The genes are TRBV2 and TRBJ1-5; no clear D gene. Sequenced input: peripheral blood. The TCR sequence derives from a middle-aged man with acute or convalescent COVID-19. CDR3 in amino acids: CASSAGRTVNQPQHF. In DNA form, the CDR3 reads TGTGCCAGCAGTGCTGGTAGGACTGTGAATCAGCCCCAGCATTTT.